The clone carrying this TCR beta chain appeared once. CDR1 is SGHTA, CDR2 FQGNSA, per germline. The CDR3 spans 15 residues. Trimming stripped 6 bases from V and 2 bases from J, with 15 bases between. Methods used by the authors: Estimated nucleated cell counts came from reference gene primer amplification. Clones were read by immunoSEQ multiplex PCR, and TCRdb kept only the in-frame ones, dropping some. That table furnishes V, J and clone size, whereas the DNA furnished D and trimming. The sample holds under 150,000 clones, about four fifths seen once. The data were obtained in a study of blood T cell repertoires in COVID-19. In the study overall: The United States, Italy and Spain supplied acute and convalescent COVID-19 samples. PBMCs, B-cell-depleted T cells, or T cells were the source of the cDNA or gDNA that made up the material.

The TCR originated in a man aged 35 to 55 with active or convalescent COVID-19. J is TRBJ2-3 and V is TRBV7-2; a weak D match, TRBD2 (6 bases). The specimen sequenced was peripheral blood. The CDR3 loop is CASSLRDSHTDTQYF. The DNA of the CDR3 is TGTGCCAGCAGTCTTCGGGACTCCCACACAGATACGCAGTATTTT.